These 29 T cell receptor beta chains came from one sample sequenced in a study of control samples from healthy donors and cancer patients (dated by TCRdb to about 2020). Library method: the immunoSEQ multiplex PCR assay. The table comes from immuneACCESS by way of TCRdb, which keeps in-frame sequences with V and J called. Part of the clones is missing from these tables; in studies checked, under half for an unresolved V gene and the rest for unknown reasons. For this sample there are approximately 110,000 clones; about 80% appear just once. The biggest ten clones account for about 12% of the sample. Sequenced sample: blood. Receptors originate from a woman aged 45 to 65 in good health.

CDR3: CATSREAPTGLNEKLFF. The CDR3 DNA is TGTGCCACCAGCAGAGAGGCCCCGACAGGGTTAAATGAAAAACTGTTTTTT. This chain links TRBV15 with TRBJ1-4; 7 nucleotides match TRBD1. V lost 0 bases, J lost 5 bases, and 9 bases stayed unmatched. Germline V lookup: CDR1 LNHNV, CDR2 YYDKDF (reference sequence). CDR3 size: 17 residues.

This clone was recorded only once. The V and J genes are TRBV6-5 and TRBJ1-6; TRBD1 matches at 9 bases. With 6 bases clipped from V and 7 bases from J, the junction kept 4 bases outside the gene matches. This CDR3 contains 14 residues. Germline V gene sequence: CDR1 MNHEY, CDR2 SVGAGI. The CDR3 DNA sequence: TGTGCCAGCAGCCCCGGGACAGGGAATTCACCCCTCCACTTT. It yields the protein CASSPGTGNSPLHF.

This clone showed up just once. In DNA, the CDR3 is TGTGCCAGTAGTCAAGACAGGGGGGGCAATCAGCCCCAGCATTTT. Translating it yields CASSQDRGGNQPQHF. The chain couples TRBV19 to TRBJ1-5; 9 nucleotides agree with TRBD1. Per the germline V gene, CDR1 is LNHDA and CDR2 is SQIVND (reference sequence). Trimming at V came to 5 bases and at J to 2 bases, leaving 4 bases not matched to a gene. The CDR3 is made up of 15 amino acids.

This clone was detected only once. CDR3 region: CASRPWDFNEKLFF. In DNA, the CDR3 is TGCGCCAGCAGACCCTGGGATTTTAATGAAAAACTGTTTTTT. The chain couples TRBV5-1 to TRBJ1-4; the D is unclear. The V end was cut by 5 bases, the J end by 4 bases, with 12 bases between. Germline CDR1 is SGHRS and CDR2 is YFSETQ. This CDR3 comprises 14 residues.

V and J are TRBV29-1 and TRBJ2-7, with D possibly TRBD1 on 5 matching bases. From germline, CDR1 is SQVTM and CDR2 ANQGSEA. This CDR3 is 12 amino acids long. CDR3 in amino acids: CTLDSEFYEQYF. CDR3 bases: TGCACCCTCGACAGCGAATTCTACGAGCAGTACTTC.

J is TRBJ1-1 and V is TRBV6-2 or TRBV6-3; tentatively, D is TRBD1 (5 bases). The CDR3 runs 17 residues. Germline V gene data show CDR1 as MNHEY and CDR2 as SVGEGT. The V end lost 2 bases, the J end lost 5 bases, and 21 bases lay between the germline ends. The CDR3 DNA follows: TGTGCCAGCAGTTACGAGAGGGGCGGCCTACCGACGACTGAAGCTTTCTTT. Protein sequence: CASSYERGGLPTTEAFF.

The J gene is TRBJ1-2, the V gene TRBV29-1; 10 positions match TRBD1. Per the germline V gene, CDR1 is SQVTM and CDR2 is ANQGSEA. The CDR3 spans 13 residues. V shed 7 bases and J 2 bases; nucleotides not matched to a gene: 4. In DNA, the CDR3 is TGCAGCGCACCGGGACAGGGGAACTATGGCTACACCTTC. This encodes CSAPGQGNYGYTF.

V usage is TRBV7-9 and J usage is TRBJ1-1, with unresolved D. V was pared by 3 bases and J by 1 base, with 6 bases between. This CDR3 region has 13 residues. Germline V gene data show CDR1 as SEHNR and CDR2 as FQNEAQ (reference sequence). The CDR3 reads CASSFGGNTEAFF. The DNA for the CDR3 is TGTGCCAGCAGCTTCGGAGGGAACACTGAAGCTTTCTTT.

The rearrangement joins TRBV28 to TRBJ2-1; 7 positions match TRBD1. The CDR3 consists of 16 residues. Germline trimming cut 5 bases from V and 0 bases from J; bases unmatched to any gene: 7. The germline gives CDR1 MDHEN, CDR2 SYDVKM. In nucleotides, the CDR3 is TGTGCCAGCAGTGGGAGCAGGGGGTTCTCCTACAATGAGCAGTTCTTC. Translated: CASSGSRGFSYNEQFF.

This chain joins TRBV27 and TRBJ2-3; TRBD2 matches at 15 bases. The CDR3 runs to 17 residues. The V segment lost 0 bases and the J segment 3 bases; nucleotides outside the gene matches: 1. Germline V gives CDR1 MNHEY, CDR2 SMNVEV (reference sequence). This chain's CDR3 is CASSLSGLAGGTDTQYF. CDR3 in DNA: TGTGCCAGCAGTTTATCCGGACTAGCGGGAGGGACAGATACGCAGTATTTT.

The V call is TRBV5-4, the J call TRBJ2-3; D perhaps matches TRBD1 (7 bases). This CDR3 is 15 amino acids long. Germline CDR1 and CDR2: SGHNT and YYREEE (reference sequence). Deletions cut 5 bases from V and 8 bases from J, with 21 bases between. DNA for the CDR3: TGTGCCAGCAGTATTGACAGGGAGGTTCAGCGTACGCAGTATTTT. Translated, it gives CASSIDREVQRTQYF.

This clone appeared a few times. V is TRBV7-2 and J is TRBJ1-2; no firm D call. V lost 5 bases to trimming and J lost 7 bases, with 14 bases between them. CDR1 is SGHTA and CDR2 is FQGNSA in the germline V gene. The length of the CDR3 is 13 residues. CDR3 in DNA: TGTGCCAGCAGCCCGATCCTCTCAAGTGGCTACACCTTC. Residues: CASSPILSSGYTF.

CDR3: CASSQESRLAGVSGELFF. The DNA of the CDR3 is TGTGCCAGCAGCCAAGAAAGTAGACTAGCGGGAGTTTCCGGGGAGCTGTTTTTT. The J gene is TRBJ2-2, the V gene TRBV5-6, with 12 nucleotides matching TRBD2. The CDR3 contains 18 residues. The V and J ends lost 4 bases and 6 bases, in that order; junction bases with no gene match: 13. Germline-derived CDR1 and CDR2 are SGHDT and YYEEEE.

V and J are TRBV12-1 and TRBJ1-5; no DNA check was done on the table's D call, TRBD1. TRBV12-1 is a pseudogene locus. The CDR3 totals 17 residues. The CDR3 loop reads CASRKGGQGNGNQPQHF. The CDR3, as DNA: TGTGCCAGCAGAAAGGGGGGACAGGGTAATGGCAATCAGCCCCAGCATTTT.

The chain carries TRBV18 and TRBJ2-2; D gene unclear. Trimming took 3 bases from V and 0 from J, leaving 5 bases between them. The germline V gene has CDR1 KGHSH and CDR2 LQKENI. The CDR3 sequence is 14 residues long. The CDR3 is CASSPKANTGELFF. In DNA, the CDR3 is TGTGCCAGCTCACCTAAAGCGAACACCGGGGAGCTGTTTTTT. Complete variable domain (other parts from reference TRBV18 and TRBJ2-2): NAGVMQNPRHLVRRRGQEARLRCSPMKGHSHVYWYRQLPEEGLKFMVYLQKENIIDESGMPKERFSAEFPKEGPSILRIQQVVRGDSAAYFCASSPKANTGELFFGEGSRLTVL.

For the CDR3, the DNA is TGTGCCAGCAGCCGTAGCGGGGATATATACAATGAGCAGTTCTTC. Translating gives CASSRSGDIYNEQFF. This sequence joins TRBV7-2 and TRBJ2-1; 8 nucleotides line up with TRBD2. The CDR3 runs to 15 residues. J gave up 4 bases and V 5 bases, and 7 bases lay outside the gene matches. Germline values: CDR1 SGHTA, CDR2 FQGNSA.

The genes are TRBV7-3 and TRBJ2-7; D might be TRBD2 (6 bases). The germline V and J ends were trimmed by 5 bases and 5 bases, with 19 bases remaining between them. CDR3 length: 15 amino acids. Germline CDR1 SGHTA, CDR2 FQGTGA. CDR3 sequence: CASSLNGGAFNEQYF. The DNA for the CDR3 is TGTGCCAGCAGCCTTAACGGCGGGGCGTTTAACGAGCAGTACTTC.

In its sample, this clone was seen once. The CDR3 is CASSEPGQGRGNTIYF. CDR3 DNA: TGTGCCAGCAGCGAGCCGGGACAGGGCCGCGGAAACACCATATATTTT. The V and J genes are TRBV7-2 and TRBJ1-3; 9 nucleotides match TRBD1. V shed 5 bases and J 4 bases; nucleotides not matched to a gene: 9. This CDR3 has 16 amino acids. CDR1 is SGHTA and CDR2 is FQGNSA in the germline V gene.

Details on this clone: The junction does not match germline at one end; this may be a read error. The gene calls are TRBV18 and TRBJ2-1, with TRBD1 matching over 9 bases. Germline lookup yields CDR1 KGHSH and CDR2 LQKENI. This CDR3 contains 15 residues. CDR3 coding DNA: TGTGCCAGCTCACCCAAACAGGGGGCAATCAATGGGCAGTTCTTC. Its translation: CASSPKQGAINGQFF.

This clone was seen more than once but under ten times. V gene TRBV12-2 combines with J gene TRBJ2-2; the table's D call of TRBD1 was not tested on the DNA. TRBV12-2 is assigned pseudogene status. The CDR3 is 14 amino acids. Here the CDR3 reads CASRKQGAVGELFF. DNA of the CDR3: TGTGCAAGTCGCAAACAGGGGGCTGTCGGGGAGCTGTTTTTT.

This chain connects TRBV19 to TRBJ2-5, with 7 bases aligning to TRBD1. The CDR3 is 15 amino acids. Germline V gives CDR1 LNHDA, CDR2 SQIVND (reference sequence). V shed 1 base and J 5 bases; nucleotides not matched to a gene: 7. The CDR3 DNA reads as TGTGCCAGTAGTATAGGACAGGGTCAGTGGGAGACCCAGTACTTC. It translates to CASSIGQGQWETQYF.

The chain couples TRBV12-3 or TRBV12-4 to TRBJ1-1; D ambiguous. The CDR3 spans 13 residues. With 4 bases removed from V and 5 bases from J, the gap between germline ends came to 11 bases. In DNA, the CDR3 is TGTGCCAGCAGTTCTGAGGGATGGACTGAAGCTTTCTTT. This gives the protein CASSSEGWTEAFF.

This chain uses TRBV5-6 with TRBJ2-2; TRBD2 matches 8 bases. J gave up 5 bases and V 3 bases, and 12 bases lay outside the gene matches. Germline loops: CDR1 SGHDT, CDR2 YYEEEE. The CDR3 loop spans 17 amino acids. The CDR3 coding sequence is TGTGCCAGCAGCTCGCTCGGGAGGGCCGTGAGGACCGGGGAGCTGTTTTTT. This sequence encodes CASSSLGRAVRTGELFF.

V is TRBV3-1 (or the pseudogene TRBV3-2) and J is TRBJ2-5, with D maybe TRBD2 (6 bases). The CDR3 has 13 residues. The V end was cut by 4 bases, the J end by 7 bases, with 13 bases between. CDR1 and CDR2 from the germline V gene are LGHDT and YNNKEL (reference sequence). The CDR3 sequence is CASSLEMGGTQYF. CDR3 DNA: TGTGCCAGCAGCCTCGAAATGGGAGGGACCCAGTACTTC.

This chain joins TRBV11-3 and TRBJ2-7; tentatively, D is TRBD1 (6 bases). There are 15 residues in the CDR3. V lost 3 bases, J lost 2 bases, and 14 bases lay in between. Germline-derived CDR1 and CDR2 are SGHNT and YENEEA. The DNA for the CDR3 is TGTGCCAGCAGCTTTTACAGGGTAGGAACCTACGAGCAGTACTTC. It translates to CASSFYRVGTYEQYF.

The chain has TRBV6-4 and TRBJ2-1; TRBD2 agrees at 9 bases. The CDR3 is 14 residues long. The junction had 4 bases not matched to a gene; V was cut back by 2 bases and J by 8 bases. Germline V gives CDR1 MRHNA, CDR2 SNTAGT. Here the CDR3 reads CASSDRGGRDEQFF. CDR3 bases: TGTGCCAGCAGTGACCGAGGCGGGAGGGATGAGCAGTTCTTC.

This rearrangement joins TRBV6-5 to TRBJ2-1; possible D gene TRBD2, 6 bases. Germline values: CDR1 MNHEY, CDR2 SVGAGI. This CDR3 is 10 amino acids long. Trimming cost V 6 bases and J 10 bases, with 7 bases left between them. For the CDR3, the DNA is TGTGCCAGCAGGGAGGGGGAGCAGTTCTTC. Translating gives CASREGEQFF.

The chain joins TRBV28 to TRBJ1-4; D call uncertain. Germline V CDR1 and CDR2: MDHEN, SYDVKM. The ends were cut back, 4 bases at V and 7 bases at J, with 4 bases in the middle. CDR3 length equals 11 residues. The CDR3 here is CASSWSEKLFF. CDR3 sequence (DNA): TGTGCCAGCAGTTGGAGTGAAAAACTGTTTTTT.

The chain couples TRBV29-1 to TRBJ2-3; TRBD2 aligns across 7 bases. Germline loops: CDR1 SQVTM, CDR2 ANQGSEA. V lost 3 bases, J lost 2 bases, and 8 bases stayed unmatched. The CDR3 runs 15 residues. CDR3 sequence reads: CSVEHRGGDTDTQYF. The CDR3 nucleotides are TGCAGCGTTGAGCACCGTGGGGGGGACACAGATACGCAGTATTTT.